This T cell receptor (beta chain) was documented in a study of cytomegalovirus exposure and HLA in healthy donors. Study results and caveats: In most subjects, TCR beta sequences reportedly gave accurate predictions of HLA-A and HLA-B alleles. TCR sequences were mostly rare, though some public TCRs occurred in many donors.

Vbeta (60) and Jbeta (13) primers were used in the PCR. Profiled with immunoSEQ multiplex PCR; TCRdb holds only in-frame clones, not every one. The sample yields roughly 120,000 clones, more than 75% seen once. Remarks on this clone: Its target is unknown.

The source of this sequence is a man aged 40-49 years in good health and CMV-seronegative. The sample taken for sequencing was PBMCs.

CDR3 sequence: CASSLLAARGEQYF. CDR3 in DNA: TGTGCCAGCAGTTTATTAGCCGCGAGAGGCGAGCAGTACTTC. The chain uses TRBV28 and TRBJ2-7; no firm D call. The CDR3 covers 14 residues. The germline V gene encodes CDR1 MDHEN and CDR2 SYDVKM. The ends were cut back, 1 base at V and 6 bases at J, with 13 bases in the middle.